A single sample is the source of the 4 T cell receptor beta chains below, sequenced in a study of response to subunit inactivated influenza vaccine. One entry per CDR3 protein results from TCRdb running MiXCR on the RT-PCR reads. In the table there are over 150,000 distinct CDR3 sequences, around a tenth of which are singletons. The sample here was CD8+ T cells sorted from PBMCs, taken less than 30 months after vaccination. The receptors originated from a man aged 50-75 years who received an inactivated influenza vaccine.

This clonotype has more than one count but fewer than ten. One end of the junction fails to match germline, which may point to a read error. J is TRBJ2-7 and V is TRBV2; tentative D call: TRBD2 (6 bases). This CDR3 spans 14 amino acids. The V gene's germline CDR1 is SNHLY and CDR2 FYNNEI. The CDR3 spells CASSGVGGSYEEYF. The CDR3 nucleotides are TGTGCCAGCAGTGGTGTGGGGGGATCCTACGAGGAGTACTTC.

This chain joins TRBV7-6 and TRBJ2-1; D might be TRBD1 or TRBD2, each matching 6 bases. V lost 5 bases, J lost 4 bases, and 18 bases lay in between. The germline gives CDR1 SGHVS, CDR2 FNYEAQ. This CDR3 comprises 16 residues. The CDR3 sequence: CASSDFVGGGYNEQFF. The CDR3 coding sequence is TGTGCCAGCAGCGACTTCGTCGGAGGGGGGTACAATGAGCAGTTCTTC.

CDR3 coding DNA: TGTGCCATCAGAGTCGGACTAGCTGATGGTGAGCAGTTCTTC. The encoded protein is CAIRVGLADGEQFF. J is TRBJ2-1 and V is TRBV10-3; 8 bases fit TRBD2. Per germline, CDR1 ENHRY and CDR2 SYGVKD. There are 14 residues in the CDR3. Germline trimming cut 6 bases from V and 9 bases from J; bases unmatched to any gene: 10.

The chain uses TRBV20-1 and TRBJ2-1, with TRBD2 identical over 8 bases. Germline CDR1 DFQATT, CDR2 SNEGSKA (reference sequence). With V trimmed by 0 bases and J by 0 bases, 13 bases remained unmatched. The CDR3 loop spans 19 amino acids. The CDR3 nucleotides are TGCAGTGCTAGAGATCATCGCATCCGGGAGGGGGGCTCCTACAATGAGCAGTTCTTC. This gives the protein CSARDHRIREGGSYNEQFF.